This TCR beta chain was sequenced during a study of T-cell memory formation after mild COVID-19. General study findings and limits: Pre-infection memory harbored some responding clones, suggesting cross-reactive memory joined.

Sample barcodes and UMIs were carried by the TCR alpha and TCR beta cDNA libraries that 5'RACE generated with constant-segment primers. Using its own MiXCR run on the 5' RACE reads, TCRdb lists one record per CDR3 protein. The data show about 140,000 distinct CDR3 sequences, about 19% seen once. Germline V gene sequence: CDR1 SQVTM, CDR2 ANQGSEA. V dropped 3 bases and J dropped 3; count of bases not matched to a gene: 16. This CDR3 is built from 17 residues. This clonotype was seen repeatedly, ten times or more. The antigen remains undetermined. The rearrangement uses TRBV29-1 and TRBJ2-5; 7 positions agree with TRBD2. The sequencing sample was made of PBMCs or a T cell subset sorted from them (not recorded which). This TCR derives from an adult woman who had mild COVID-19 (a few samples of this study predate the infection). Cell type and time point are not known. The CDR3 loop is CSVERTGRLAEEETQYF. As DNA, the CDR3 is TGCAGCGTTGAGCGTACCGGGAGACTAGCCGAAGAAGAGACCCAGTACTTC.